Each of the 11 T cell receptor beta chains below was sequenced from the same sample in a study of T cell changes during pregnancy in multiple sclerosis (dated 2019 in TCRdb). Libraries came from the immunoSEQ multiplex PCR assay. Not all clones reach the TCRdb copy of this immuneACCESS table, which keeps in-frame sequences only. Checked studies attribute under half of the gap to unresolved V genes and leave the rest unexplained. Within this sample are tens of thousands of clones, with 80% to 95% of them counted one time only. The ten largest account for more than 0.4% of the sample. The sample in question was CD4+ T cells from peripheral blood mononuclear cells, obtained in the third trimester of pregnancy. The receptors originated from a female donor in good health, enrolled as a control in a pregnancy study.

This clone appeared once. The V gene is TRBV7-2, the J gene TRBJ1-3, with a possible D match to TRBD1 (5 bases). Trimming left V 5 bases short and J 4 bases short, with 18 bases between. The germline CDR1 and CDR2 sequences are SGHTA and FQGNSA. The CDR3 extends over 16 amino acids. The CDR3: CASSMGRGRAGNTIYF. CDR3 nucleotides: TGTGCCAGCAGCATGGGGCGGGGAAGAGCGGGAAACACCATATATTTT.

In its sample, this clone was seen once. The chain is built from TRBV5-6 and TRBJ2-3; no clear D gene. The CDR3 runs 17 residues. The germline V gene encodes CDR1 SGHDT and CDR2 YYEEEE. V gave up 0 bases and J gave up 0 bases, with 14 bases separating them. CDR3 nucleotide sequence: TGTGCCAGCAGCTTGGGATTCGCCGGGTCTAGCACAGATACGCAGTATTTT. This codes for CASSLGFAGSSTDTQYF.

The chain uses TRBV19 and TRBJ2-5; 10 nucleotides line up with TRBD1. The CDR3 spans 15 residues. Germline V lookup: CDR1 LNHDA, CDR2 SQIVND (reference sequence). With 5 bases clipped from V and 6 bases from J, the junction kept 9 bases outside the gene matches. The CDR3 coding sequence is TGTGCCAGTAGTTTCCAGGGACAGGGGAGGAAGACCCAGTACTTC. It is translated as CASSFQGQGRKTQYF.

The chain is built from TRBV19 and TRBJ2-2, with a tentative D call TRBD2 (6 bases). CDR1 is LNHDA, CDR2 SQIVND, per germline (reference sequence). The CDR3 is 20 residues long. The V end was cut by 2 bases, the J end by 0 bases, with 22 bases between. In DNA form, the CDR3 reads TGTGCCAGTAGTATAAGGGGCTGGGACTTAACAGAACCGAACACCGGGGAGCTGTTTTTT. It codes for CASSIRGWDLTEPNTGELFF.

The V and J genes are TRBV2 and TRBJ2-7, with 8 bases that match TRBD2. The germline V gene encodes CDR1 SNHLY and CDR2 FYNNEI. The V gene end was trimmed by 4 bases and the J gene end by 6 bases; junction bases not matched to a gene: 2. CDR3 length equals 12 residues. CDR3 sequence reads: CASSVRGGEQYF. CDR3 nucleotides: TGTGCCAGCAGTGTCCGGGGGGGCGAGCAGTACTTC. The variable domain in full, with the rest retrieved from reference TRBV2 and TRBJ2-7, is EPEVTQTPSHQVTQMGQEVILRCVPISNHLYFYWYRQILGQKVEFLVSFYNNEISEKSEIFDDQFSVERPDGSNFTLKIRSTKLEDSAMYFCASSVRGGEQYFGPGTRLTVT.

The chain links TRBV11-2 to TRBJ1-5; tentatively, D is TRBD1 (6 bases). The V gene lost 5 bases and the J gene lost 5 bases, with 13 bases spanning the gap. The CDR3 covers 14 residues. Germline V lookup: CDR1 SGHAT, CDR2 FQNNGV. The chain's CDR3 is CASSPGTNYQPQHF. CDR3 DNA sequence: TGTGCCAGCAGCCCTGGGACAAATTATCAGCCCCAGCATTTT. The entire variable domain, with the rest obtained from reference TRBV11-2 and TRBJ1-5, is as follows: EAGVAQSPRYKIIEKRQSVAFWCNPISGHATLYWYQQILGQGPKLLIQFQNNGVVDDSQLPKDRFSAERLKGVDSTLKIQPAKLEDSAVYLCASSPGTNYQPQHFGDGTRLSIL.

This sequence joins TRBV7-6 and TRBJ2-2, with 8 bases matching TRBD2. The CDR3 spans 16 residues. Germline V gene lookup returns CDR1 SGHVS and CDR2 FNYEAQ. Losses at the gene ends were 5 bases for V and 4 bases for J; bases not matched to a gene: 9. The CDR3 DNA reads TGTGCCAGCAGCCCAGAAGCGGGGGCGGTCACCGGGGAGCTGTTTTTT. Protein: CASSPEAGAVTGELFF.

In this sample, this clone turned up once. This chain links TRBV7-2 with TRBJ1-2; D ambiguous. In germline, CDR1 is SGHTA, CDR2 FQGNSA. V lost 1 base and J lost 9, with 18 bases in between. This CDR3 region has 15 residues. The CDR3 loop is CASSLDATVPRSYTF. CDR3 nucleotide sequence: TGTGCCAGCAGCTTAGACGCTACGGTCCCCCGCAGCTACACCTTC.

The chain employs TRBV28 and TRBJ2-2; D is ambiguous. The CDR3 is 16 residues long. Between the trimmed V and J ends, which lost 2 bases and 4 bases, there was a span of 14 bases. Germline V gene sequence: CDR1 MDHEN, CDR2 SYDVKM. The CDR3 region is CASSLRVTTSTGELFF. The CDR3 DNA reads as TGTGCCAGCAGTTTACGTGTAACTACCTCCACCGGGGAGCTGTTTTTT.

This clone was picked up one time. V gene TRBV30 combines with J gene TRBJ2-3; 8 positions agree with TRBD1. The germline CDR1 and CDR2 sequences are GTSNPN and SVGIG (reference sequence). The CDR3 is 11 residues long. V lost 5 bases to trimming and J lost 8 bases; unmatched junction nucleotides: 3. CDR3 nucleotides: TGTGCCTGGGGCGACAGGGGTACGCAGTATTTT. It translates to CAWGDRGTQYF.

Remarks on this clone: The sample contains more than one DNA sequence encoding this CDR3. The chain uses TRBV2 and TRBJ1-1; unclear D gene. The V gene lost 6 bases and the J gene lost 1 base, with 9 bases spanning the gap. CDR1 is SNHLY, CDR2 FYNNEI, per germline. This CDR3 comprises 13 residues. CDR3 sequence reads: CASSADRNTEAFF. The CDR3, as DNA: TGTGCCAGCAGCGCCGATAGGAACACTGAAGCTTTCTTT.